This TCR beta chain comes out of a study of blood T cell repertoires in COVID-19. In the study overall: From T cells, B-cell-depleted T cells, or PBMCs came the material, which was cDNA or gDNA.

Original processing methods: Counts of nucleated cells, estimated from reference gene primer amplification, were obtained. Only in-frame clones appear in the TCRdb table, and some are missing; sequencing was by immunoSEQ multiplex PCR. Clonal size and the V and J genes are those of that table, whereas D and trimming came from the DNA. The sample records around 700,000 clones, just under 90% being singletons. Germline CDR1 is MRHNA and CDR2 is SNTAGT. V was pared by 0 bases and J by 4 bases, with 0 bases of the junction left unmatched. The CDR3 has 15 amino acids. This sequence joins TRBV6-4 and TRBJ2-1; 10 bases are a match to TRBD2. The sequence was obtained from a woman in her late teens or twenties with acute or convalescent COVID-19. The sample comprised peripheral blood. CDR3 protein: CASSDSLAGYNEQFF. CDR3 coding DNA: TGTGCCAGCAGTGACTCACTAGCGGGGTACAATGAGCAGTTCTTC.